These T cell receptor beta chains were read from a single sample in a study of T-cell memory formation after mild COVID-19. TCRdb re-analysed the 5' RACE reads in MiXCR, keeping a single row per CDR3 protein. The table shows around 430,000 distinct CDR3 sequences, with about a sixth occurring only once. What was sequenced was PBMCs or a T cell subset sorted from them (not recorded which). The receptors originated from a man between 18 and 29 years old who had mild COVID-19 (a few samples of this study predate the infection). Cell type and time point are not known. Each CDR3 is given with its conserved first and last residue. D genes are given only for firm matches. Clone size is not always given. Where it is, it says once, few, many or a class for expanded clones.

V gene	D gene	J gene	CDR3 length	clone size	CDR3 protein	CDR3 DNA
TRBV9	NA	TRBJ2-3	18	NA	CASSVDKKRVDNTDTQYF	TGTGCCAGCAGCGTAGACAAAAAGAGGGTGGACAACACAGATACGCAGTATTTT
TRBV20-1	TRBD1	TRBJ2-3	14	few	CSARGRGPADTQYF	TGCAGTGCTAGGGGCAGGGGGCCCGCAGATACGCAGTATTTT
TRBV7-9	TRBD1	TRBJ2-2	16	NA	CASSHRGTGRTGELFF	TGTGCCAGCAGCCATCGCGGGACAGGGCGCACCGGGGAGCTGTTTTTT
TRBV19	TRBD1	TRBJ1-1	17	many	CASNSYDRGQEDTEAFF	TGTGCCAGTAATTCCTATGACAGGGGGCAAGAGGACACTGAAGCTTTCTTT
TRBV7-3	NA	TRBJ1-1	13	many	CASSFAANTEAFF	TGTGCCAGCAGCTTCGCGGCGAACACTGAAGCTTTCTTT
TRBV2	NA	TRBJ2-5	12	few	CASRDLQETQYF	TGTGCCAGCAGGGACCTCCAAGAGACCCAGTACTTC
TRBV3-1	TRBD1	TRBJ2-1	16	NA	CASSPGPGQGYNEQFF	TGTGCCAGCAGCCCTGGGCCGGGACAGGGGTACAATGAGCAGTTCTTC
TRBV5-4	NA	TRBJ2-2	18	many	CASSLGGRGTANTGELFF	TGTGCCAGCAGCTTGGGCGGAAGGGGTACGGCGAACACCGGGGAGCTGTTTTTT
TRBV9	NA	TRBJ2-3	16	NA	CASSHHRLDGTDTQYF	TGTGCCAGCAGCCACCACAGACTAGATGGCACAGATACGCAGTATTTT
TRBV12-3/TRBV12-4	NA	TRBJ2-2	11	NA	CASRYAGELFF	TGTGCCAGCAGGTACGCCGGGGAGCTGTTTTTT
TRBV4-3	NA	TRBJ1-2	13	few	CASSQAANYGYTF	TGCGCCAGCAGCCAAGCGGCAAACTATGGCTACACCTTC
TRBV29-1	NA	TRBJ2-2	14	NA	CSGGDPFNTGELFF	TGCAGCGGGGGGGATCCGTTTAACACCGGGGAGCTGTTTTTT
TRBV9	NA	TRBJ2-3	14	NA	CASRRAGTADTQYF	TGTGCCAGCAGGAGGGCAGGGACGGCAGATACGCAGTATTTT
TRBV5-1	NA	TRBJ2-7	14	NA	CASSLASTTYEQYF	TGCGCCAGCAGCTTGGCCTCGACTACCTACGAGCAGTACTTC
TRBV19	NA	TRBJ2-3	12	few	CASSIGTDTQYF	TGTGCCAGTAGTATTGGCACAGATACGCAGTATTTT
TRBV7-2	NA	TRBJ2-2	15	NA	CASSTGAGRTGELFF	TGTGCCAGCAGCACGGGAGCCGGAAGGACCGGGGAGCTGTTTTTT
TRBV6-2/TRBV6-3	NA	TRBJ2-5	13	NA	CASSWRQMETQYF	TGTGCCAGCAGTTGGAGACAGATGGAGACCCAGTACTTC
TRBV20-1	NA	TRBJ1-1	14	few	CSATPGAMNTEAFF	TGCAGTGCTACCCCCGGCGCGATGAACACTGAAGCTTTCTTT
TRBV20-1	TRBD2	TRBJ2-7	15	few	CSARGLAVSSYEQYF	TGCAGTGCTCGAGGACTAGCGGTTAGCTCCTACGAGCAGTACTTC
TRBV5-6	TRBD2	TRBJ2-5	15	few	CASSTGLAARETQYF	TGTGCCAGCAGCACGGGACTAGCGGCCCGCGAGACCCAGTACTTC
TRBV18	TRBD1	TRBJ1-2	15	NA	CASSPGTGPVYGYTF	TGTGCCAGCTCACCAGGGACAGGACCTGTCTATGGCTACACCTTC
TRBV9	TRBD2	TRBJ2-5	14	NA	CASSARGGPETQYF	TGTGCCAGCAGCGCCCGGGGGGGCCCCGAGACCCAGTACTTC
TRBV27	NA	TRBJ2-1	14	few	CASSLRLGMHEQFF	TGTGCCAGCAGTTTACGGCTAGGAATGCATGAGCAGTTCTTC
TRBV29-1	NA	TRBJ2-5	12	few	CSVWGTQETQYF	TGCAGCGTTTGGGGCACCCAAGAGACCCAGTACTTC
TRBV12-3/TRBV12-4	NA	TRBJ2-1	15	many	CASSLVQGPYNEQFF	TGTGCCAGCAGTTTAGTCCAGGGCCCCTACAATGAGCAGTTCTTC
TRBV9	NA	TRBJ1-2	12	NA	CASRTPRDGYTF	TGTGCCAGCAGGACACCCAGGGATGGCTACACCTTC
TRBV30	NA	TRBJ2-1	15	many	CAWSVPEGEVNEQFF	TGTGCCTGGAGTGTACCCGAGGGGGAGGTGAATGAGCAGTTCTTC
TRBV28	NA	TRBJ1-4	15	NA	CASRATGIGNEKLFF	TGTGCCAGCAGGGCAACAGGGATAGGAAATGAAAAACTGTTTTTT